The 18 T cell receptor beta chains below all came from one sample that was sequenced in a study. MiXCR, run by TCRdb on the 5' RACE reads, gives a single entry per CDR3 protein. Of about 60,000 distinct CDR3 sequences listed, 25% to 30% were seen once; the top ten hold roughly 2%. Sequencing was performed on tumor-infiltrating naive CD4+ T cells sorted from the breast tumor. Subset indicated: naive CD4+ T cells, CD4+CD45RA+CD25-. The receptors stem from a female donor with breast cancer.

The chain joins TRBV9 to TRBJ1-1; no firm D call. The CDR3 contains 13 residues. Germline V gene data show CDR1 as SGDLS and CDR2 as YYNGEE. Trimming took off 7 bases at V and 3 bases at J, with 13 bases between the two ends. The CDR3 protein is CASSYSRDTEAFF. The CDR3 DNA reads TGTGCCAGCTCGTACTCAAGGGACACTGAAGCTTTCTTT.

The chain uses TRBV12-3 or TRBV12-4 and TRBJ1-5; 8 bases map to TRBD1. Trimming at V came to 5 bases and at J to 0 bases, leaving 6 bases not matched to a gene. The length of the CDR3 is 16 residues. This chain's CDR3 is CASSPGQAYSNQPQHF. CDR3 bases: TGTGCCAGCAGTCCGGGACAGGCATATAGCAATCAGCCCCAGCATTTT.

There are a few counts of this clonotype. The chain is built from TRBV2 and TRBJ1-1; a possible D gene is TRBD1 (5 bases). The CDR3 sequence is 13 residues long. Germline V gene data show CDR1 as SNHLY and CDR2 as FYNNEI. V lost 10 bases to trimming and J lost 0 bases, with 12 bases between them. The CDR3 sequence is CANKRQMNTEAFF. Here the CDR3 DNA reads TGTGCCAACAAGAGACAGATGAACACTGAAGCTTTCTTT.

The chain is built from TRBV28 and TRBJ1-5; 8 bases align to TRBD1. V trimming: 5 bases; J trimming: 6 bases; junction bases outside the gene matches: 12. CDR1 MDHEN and CDR2 SYDVKM come from the germline V gene. The CDR3 contains 16 residues. Here the CDR3 DNA reads TGTGCCAGCAGTCCCGCGAAACAGGGGGGCACTCAGCCCCAGCATTTT. The encoded protein is CASSPAKQGGTQPQHF.

The chain joins TRBV29-1 to TRBJ2-1; D gene ambiguous. Trimming took 2 bases from V and 2 from J, leaving 13 bases between them. The CDR3 sequence is 15 residues long. Germline V gene data show CDR1 as SQVTM and CDR2 as ANQGSEA. The DNA for the CDR3 is TGCAGCGTTGAAAACAGCAAACAAGCCTACAATGAGCAGTTCTTC. This codes for CSVENSKQAYNEQFF.

There are a few counts of this clonotype. The CDR3 is CSVAETGGDSPLHF. The CDR3 DNA is TGCAGCGTTGCAGAGACAGGGGGCGATTCACCCCTCCACTTT. The V call is TRBV29-1, the J call TRBJ1-6, with 10 bases matching TRBD1. CDR3 length equals 14 residues. Unmatched junction bases numbered 5, after V lost 4 bases and J lost 8 bases. The V gene's germline CDR1 is SQVTM and CDR2 ANQGSEA.

Details on this clonotype: A junction end diverges from the germline sequence, so it may reflect a read error. This chain joins TRBV9 and TRBJ2-7; D not resolved. The CDR3 spans 14 residues. Germline CDR1 is SGDLS and CDR2 is YYNGEE. The CDR3 DNA sequence: TGTGCCAGCAGCGTAGATGCTAGGACCTACGGGCAGTACTTC. Translation: CASSVDARTYGQYF.

Many counts were recorded for this clonotype. The V gene is TRBV5-1, the J gene TRBJ1-6, with 9 positions matching TRBD1. Germline V CDR1 and CDR2: SGHRS, YFSETQ. V lost 4 bases and J lost 9; bases outside the gene matches: 8. The CDR3 contains 15 residues. CDR3 DNA: TGCGCCAGCAGCGCCGGACAGGGGACAGGTTCACCCCTCCACTTT. It codes for CASSAGQGTGSPLHF.

In this sample, this clonotype turned up many times. The rearrangement uses TRBV12-3 or TRBV12-4 and TRBJ1-2; 8 bases line up with TRBD1. The CDR3 loop spans 14 amino acids. Trimming removed 3 bases from V and 2 bases from J; junction bases left unmatched: 2. The CDR3 DNA follows: TGTGCCAGCAGTTTTAGGACAGGGAACTATGGCTACACCTTC. As protein: CASSFRTGNYGYTF.

Turning to this clonotype: The conserved phenylalanine or tryptophan normally closing the CDR3 is absent here, so this likely arose from a read error. CDR3 nucleotides: TGCGCCAGCAGCGCCTACAGGGTAGGTGAGGATGGCTACACCCTC. This gives the protein CASSAYRVGEDGYTL. The chain uses TRBV5-1 and TRBJ1-2, with D tentatively TRBD1 (6 bases). The CDR3 is made up of 15 amino acids. Trimming pared 4 bases from V and 6 bases from J, leaving 19 bases between. From germline, CDR1 is SGHRS and CDR2 YFSETQ.

The sample holds a few counts of this clonotype. V is TRBV7-9 and J is TRBJ1-1; tentatively, D is TRBD1 (5 bases). Trimming removed 5 bases from V and 5 bases from J, with 15 bases in between. In germline, CDR1 is SEHNR, CDR2 FQNEAQ (reference sequence). The CDR3 totals 14 residues. CDR3 residues: CASSTGQGSTEAFF. CDR3 nucleotide sequence: TGTGCCAGCAGCACCGGACAAGGATCGACTGAAGCTTTCTTT.

This clonotype was seen a single time. V usage is TRBV4-2 and J usage is TRBJ2-7; 10 bases line up with TRBD1. Germline loops: CDR1 LGHNA, CDR2 YNFKEQ. The CDR3 covers 15 residues. The J segment lost 2 bases and the V segment lost 1 base, leaving 2 bases of the junction unmatched. The CDR3 nucleotides read TGTGCCAGCAGCCAAGCGGGACAGGGGACCTACGAGCAGTACTTC. Amino acid sequence: CASSQAGQGTYEQYF.

The gene calls are TRBV6-2 or TRBV6-3 and TRBJ2-7, with 12 bases matching TRBD2. Germline V gene lookup returns CDR1 MNHEY and CDR2 SVGEGT. This CDR3 contains 14 residues. V shed 5 bases, J shed 5 bases, and the junction held 4 bases outside the gene matches. CDR3 nucleotide sequence: TGTGCCAGCAGTAGACTAGCGGGAGACAACGAGCAGTACTTC. The encoded protein is CASSRLAGDNEQYF.

This clonotype was seen a handful of times. CDR3 bases: TGTGCCACCACGAGCGGGAGGGGAAACAATGAGCAGTTCTTC. It encodes CATTSGRGNNEQFF. The V and J genes are TRBV24-1 and TRBJ2-1; TRBD2 agrees at 10 bases. The J segment lost 5 bases and the V segment lost 8 bases, leaving 5 bases of the junction unmatched. CDR3 length: 14 amino acids. Germline V CDR1 and CDR2: KGHDR, SFDVKD.

In this sample, this clonotype turned up many times. The chain uses TRBV29-1 and TRBJ2-3; D is possibly TRBD2 (5 bases). Trimming removed 6 bases at V and 4 bases at J, with 17 bases between. The germline gives CDR1 SQVTM, CDR2 ANQGSEA. The CDR3 totals 14 residues. CDR3 sequence reads: CSVDGPSSADTQYF. The DNA for the CDR3 is TGCAGCGTGGACGGCCCTAGCTCCGCAGATACGCAGTATTTT.

This clonotype was detected only a few times. The chain carries TRBV21-1 and TRBJ2-2; TRBD2 is the table's D call, not checked against the DNA. TRBV21-1 is tagged as a pseudogene. CDR3 length: 17 residues. In DNA form, the CDR3 reads TGTGCCAGCAGCAAGCGGTACAGGGAGGGGAACACCGGGGAGCTGTTTTTT. The encoded protein is CASSKRYREGNTGELFF.

This clonotype was recorded a few times. V usage is TRBV6-5 and J usage is TRBJ1-2, with D unclear. Germline CDR1 MNHEY, CDR2 SVGAGI. The V end lost 5 bases, the J end lost 4 bases, and 11 bases lay between the germline ends. This CDR3 contains 13 residues. The CDR3 sequence: CASSPVGIYGYTF. CDR3 in DNA: TGTGCCAGCAGTCCCGTTGGGATCTATGGCTACACCTTC.

As concerns this clonotype: A much more abundant neighbour one base away suggests this may be a read error. The CDR3 here is CASSQRTSGAAYVQYF. CDR3 DNA sequence: TGTGCCAGCAGCCAAAGGACTAGCGGGGCGGCCTACGTGCAGTACTTC. J is TRBJ2-7 and V is TRBV3-1, with TRBD2 identical over 12 bases. This CDR3 is 16 amino acids long. The germline V gene has CDR1 LGHDT and CDR2 YNNKEL (reference sequence).